The entry below gives a single T cell receptor beta chain sequence along with its context. The length of the CDR3 is 13 residues. V lost 0 bases to trimming and J lost 9 bases, with 9 bases between them. Germline V gives CDR1 SGHTA, CDR2 FQGNSA. Per the study methods: How many nucleated cells were present was estimated from reference gene primer amplification. Only in-frame clones appear in the TCRdb table, and some are missing; sequencing was by immunoSEQ multiplex PCR. The V and J calls and clone size come from that table; D and trimming were worked out from the DNA. The table records about 56,000 clones, approximately 82% of them present only once. These data originate in a study of blood T cell repertoires in COVID-19. Study-level information: Donors in the United States, Italy and Spain gave samples during acute or convalescent COVID-19. Sample material is recorded as cDNA or gDNA derived from T cells, B-cell-depleted T cells, or PBMCs.

J is TRBJ2-1 and V is TRBV7-2, with a weak D call TRBD2 (5 bases). The TCR sequence derives from a woman older than 75 with acute or convalescent COVID-19. The source material was peripheral blood. Here the CDR3 DNA reads TGTGCCAGCAGCTTAGCTCGGGGAAGTGAGCAGTTCTTC. Protein sequence: CASSLARGSEQFF.